A selection of T cell receptor beta chains follows, all from one sample in a study of blood T cell repertoires in COVID-19. TCRdb's table, derived via immunoSEQ multiplex PCR, lists solely in-frame clones and lacks some. The table lists 200,000 to 250,000 clones, around 91% of them singletons, with 3% to 3.5% in the top ten. Sequenced: PBMCs or T cells enriched from blood (not recorded which). The receptors stem from a young woman in a cohort exposed to, infected with or recovered from COVID-19 (not recorded which). Each CDR3 is given with its conserved first and last residue. The D gene is left open where the match is weak. Expanded clones are given a class, and other clones once, few, many or no size at all.

TRBV15,TRBJ1-6,NA,NA,TGTGCCACACAGGAGGGCAGGGTGACCTATAATTCACCCCTCCACTTT,CATQEGRVTYNSPLHF
TRBV29-1,TRBJ1-5,NA,NA,TGCAGCGTTTGGACAGATAATCAGCCCCAGCATTTT,CSVWTDNQPQHF
TRBV19,TRBJ2-7,TRBD1,NA,TGTGCCAGTAGTCAAGTGTCGACAGGGGAAAGCTACGAGCAGTACTTC,CASSQVSTGESYEQYF
TRBV2,TRBJ2-3,NA,NA,TGTGCCAGCAGTGAAGCGCTTCCAGTTTCCTATACGCAGTATTTT,CASSEALPVSYTQYF
TRBV11-2,TRBJ2-5,TRBD1,NA,TGTGCCAGCAGCTTGGGGGGACAGGGGAGGGAGACCCAGTACTTC,CASSLGGQGRETQYF
TRBV19,TRBJ2-7,NA,NA,TGTGCCAGTAGTAGACGGGTGGGCTCCTACGAGCAGTACTTC,CASSRRVGSYEQYF
TRBV6-1,TRBJ1-1,NA,NA,TGTGCCAGCAGGGAACAGGGCTTAGGGGAAGCTTTCTTT,CASREQGLGEAFF
TRBV19,TRBJ1-1,NA,NA,TGTGCCAGTAGTATAGTAGGGGGGAACACTGAAGCTTTCTTT,CASSIVGGNTEAFF
TRBV6-4,TRBJ2-2,TRBD1,NA,TGTGCCAGCAGTGCCCAGCCACAGGGGGCGAACACCGGGGAGCTGTTTTTT,CASSAQPQGANTGELFF
TRBV11-1,TRBJ2-5,TRBD1,NA,TGTGCCAGCAGGGACTTGACAGGGAGAGAGACCCAGTACTTC,CASRDLTGRETQYF
TRBV5-1,TRBJ2-3,NA,NA,TGCGCCAGCAGCTTGGGCACTCCCCGCACAGATACGCAGTATTTT,CASSLGTPRTDTQYF
TRBV2,TRBJ1-1,TRBD1,NA,TGTGCCAGCAGAGCCGGGACAGGGACGGGGTCGGCTTTCTTT,CASRAGTGTGSAFF
TRBV12-3/TRBV12-4,TRBJ2-7,NA,NA,TGTGCCAGCAGTCAACGTATAAGGGACTGGCAGTACTTC,CASSQRIRDWQYF
TRBV7-6,TRBJ1-4,TRBD1,few,TGTGCCAGCAGCAAGACCAGGGGGACTAATGAAAAACTGTTTTTT,CASSKTRGTNEKLFF
TRBV5-1,TRBJ1-2,NA,once,TGCGCCAGCAGCACTGGACAGAACTATGGCTACACCTTC,CASSTGQNYGYTF
TRBV18,TRBJ2-7,NA,NA,TGTGCCAGCTCACCACTGTCCAGTGCCCACTACGAGCAGTACTTC,CASSPLSSAHYEQYF
TRBV28,TRBJ1-2,TRBD1,NA,TGTGCCAGCAGGCCCCCGGGACAGGGGGCAAGAGGCTACACCTTC,CASRPPGQGARGYTF
TRBV25-1,TRBJ2-3,TRBD2,NA,TGTGCCAGCAGCGCCGGAAGGCTAGCGGGGGTAGATACGCAGTATTTT,CASSAGRLAGVDTQYF
TRBV10-2,TRBJ1-1,TRBD1,NA,TGCGCCAGCAGTGATATGCAGGGGGGGAACACTGAAGCTTTCTTT,CASSDMQGGNTEAFF
TRBV5-1,TRBJ2-7,TRBD2,NA,TGCGCCAGCAGCCTCATGGTGCGGGGGGGCCTCGGAAACGAGCAGTACTTC,CASSLMVRGGLGNEQYF
TRBV5-1,TRBJ2-7,NA,NA,TGCGCCAGCAGCTTGGGAGATAACAGGTGGGGCGAGCAGTACTTC,CASSLGDNRWGEQYF
TRBV2,TRBJ1-4,TRBD1,NA,TGTGCCAGCAGAGGACAGGCCACAACTAATGAAAAACTGTTTTTT,CASRGQATTNEKLFF
TRBV6-5,TRBJ1-5,TRBD1,once,TGTGCCAGCAGTAAGGGGGCGAGCAATCAGCCCCAGCATTTT,CASSKGASNQPQHF
TRBV29-1,TRBJ2-7,TRBD2,NA,TGCAGCGTTGTACCTACTGGGAGGGACTCCTACGAGCAGTACTTC,CSVVPTGRDSYEQYF
TRBV11-2,TRBJ2-1,TRBD2,NA,TGTGCCAGCAGCACGCCCGGACTAGCCCTAGGGCAGTTCTTC,CASSTPGLALGQFF
TRBV18,TRBJ1-1,TRBD1,NA,TGTGCCAGCTCACCAGGGGACAGGTCGAACACTGAAGCTTTCTTT,CASSPGDRSNTEAFF
TRBV6-1,TRBJ2-5,NA,NA,TGTGCCAGCAGTGAAACTGGCAGGCCTCGGGGGACCCAGTACTTC,CASSETGRPRGTQYF
TRBV4-2,TRBJ1-2,NA,NA,TGTGCCAGCAGCCAAGATCCGGACCGCGGGAGGTATGGCTACACCTTC,CASSQDPDRGRYGYTF
TRBV2,TRBJ1-4,NA,NA,TGTGCCACCGGAGGGACGCCTCATGAAAAACTGTTTTTT,CATGGTPHEKLFF
TRBV7-9,TRBJ1-2,NA,NA,TGTGCCAGCAGCTCTAGTAACTATGGCTACACCTTC,CASSSSNYGYTF
TRBV29-1,TRBJ1-4,NA,NA,TGCAGCGCCTCGGGGGGGGGCGATGTTGGTGAAAAACTGTTTTTT,CSASGGGDVGEKLFF
TRBV9,TRBJ1-1,NA,once,TGTGCCAGCAGCGTACAGGGGAACACTGAAGCTTTCTTT,CASSVQGNTEAFF
TRBV24-1,TRBJ1-2,NA,once,TGTGCCACCAGTGATTTAAATATGAGGGCCCCGGGTATGGATGGCTACACCTTC,CATSDLNMRAPGMDGYTF
TRBV28,TRBJ2-4,NA,NA,TGTGCCAGCACACCATCCAGGGGTATGGCCAAAAACATTCAGTACTTC,CASTPSRGMAKNIQYF
TRBV9,TRBJ1-1,NA,once,TGTGCCAGCAGCGTAGCTTCGGGGAGTTGGACTGAAGCTTTCTTT,CASSVASGSWTEAFF
TRBV5-4,TRBJ2-7,NA,once,TGTGCCAGCAGCTCCCTGGAGGCAGGGGAAACCTACGAGCAGTACTTC,CASSSLEAGETYEQYF
TRBV19,TRBJ2-5,TRBD1,NA,TGTGCCAGTAGTACCCTAGGGACAGGATCCGCCATCCAAGAGACCCAGTACTTC,CASSTLGTGSAIQETQYF
TRBV28,TRBJ1-5,NA,NA,TGTGCCAGCAGTTTAATGGGACACCGGGACGATCAGCCCCAGCATTTT,CASSLMGHRDDQPQHF
TRBV5-6,TRBJ2-7,TRBD1,NA,TGTGCCAGCAGCGCCGGGACAGGGACGACCTACGAGCAGTACTTC,CASSAGTGTTYEQYF
TRBV5-6,TRBJ1-5,NA,NA,TGTGCCAGCAGCTTCGGCAGCCAGGGGCCCCAGCATTTT,CASSFGSQGPQHF
TRBV3-1/TRBV3-2,TRBJ1-1,NA,once,TGTGCCAGCAGCCAAGGGCGGCGGGTGAACACTGAAGCTTTCTTT,CASSQGRRVNTEAFF
TRBV5-1,TRBJ2-3,TRBD2,NA,TGCGCCAGCAGCAGGGGCGGGGCGGGGGGCGTCACAGATACGCAGTATTTT,CASSRGGAGGVTDTQYF
TRBV7-9,TRBJ2-7,TRBD2,NA,TGTGCCAGCAGCCCCTCTAGCGGGATGGGGGAGCAGTACTTC,CASSPSSGMGEQYF
TRBV7-8,TRBJ2-3,NA,NA,TGTGCCAGCAGCTTAGCCCGTAACACAGATACGCAGTATTTT,CASSLARNTDTQYF
TRBV5-8,TRBJ2-7,TRBD1,NA,TGTGCCAGCAGCCCGGTCGCGGACAGGGGAATGGGCGAGCAGTACTTC,CASSPVADRGMGEQYF
TRBV28,TRBJ2-1,NA,NA,TGTGCCAGCAGCTCGCCACAGGGTGGTGCGTTGAATGAGCAGTTCTTC,CASSSPQGGALNEQFF
TRBV30,TRBJ2-5,TRBD2,NA,TGTGCCTGGAAATCGGGGGGAGAGACCCAGTACTTC,CAWKSGGETQYF
TRBV7-6,TRBJ2-2,TRBD2,NA,TGTGCCAGCAAGCGGGAGGATTACACCGGGGAGCTGTTTTTT,CASKREDYTGELFF
TRBV30,TRBJ2-1,TRBD2,NA,TGTGCCTGGAGTGTGGTAGCGGGAAGGTGGGGTGAGCAGTTCTTC,CAWSVVAGRWGEQFF
TRBV3-1/TRBV3-2,TRBJ2-2,NA,NA,TGTGCCAGCAGCCAAGAGAGGAGCGTCGGGGAGCTGTTTTTT,CASSQERSVGELFF
TRBV29-1,TRBJ2-3,TRBD2,NA,TGCAGCGTTGAGCCGGGACTAGCGGGAGGGGCAGATACGCAGTATTTT,CSVEPGLAGGADTQYF
TRBV5-3,TRBJ2-3,TRBD2,NA,TGTGCCAGAAGCTCGATAGCGGGGGGGAACGACACAGATACGCAGTATTTT,CARSSIAGGNDTDTQYF
TRBV15,TRBJ1-5,TRBD1,NA,TGTGCCACCAGTGAGGGGGCGAGCAATCAGCCCCAGCATTTT,CATSEGASNQPQHF
TRBV4-1,TRBJ1-2,NA,NA,TGCGCCAGCAGCCAAGTGGGCGGGGATGGCTACACCTTC,CASSQVGGDGYTF
TRBV24-1,TRBJ2-3,NA,NA,TGTGCCACCAGTGATGCCGCGGTGGCCTTTGATACGCAGTATTTT,CATSDAAVAFDTQYF
TRBV25-1,TRBJ1-1,TRBD1,few,TGTGCCAGCAGTGAATATAGAGAGACAGGGGCCGAAGCTTTCTTT,CASSEYRETGAEAFF
TRBV3-1/TRBV3-2,TRBJ2-7,NA,NA,TGTGCCAGCAGCCCAATCAGCCGGGTCTCCCACGAGCAGTACTTC,CASSPISRVSHEQYF
TRBV4-2,TRBJ2-3,TRBD2,NA,TGTGCCAGCAGCCAAGACAGAGGCGGGGGGGTATCAGATACGCAGTATTTT,CASSQDRGGGVSDTQYF
TRBV12-3/TRBV12-4,TRBJ2-3,TRBD2,NA,TGTGCCAGCGGGGGGGGAAACACAGATACGCAGTATTTT,CASGGGNTDTQYF